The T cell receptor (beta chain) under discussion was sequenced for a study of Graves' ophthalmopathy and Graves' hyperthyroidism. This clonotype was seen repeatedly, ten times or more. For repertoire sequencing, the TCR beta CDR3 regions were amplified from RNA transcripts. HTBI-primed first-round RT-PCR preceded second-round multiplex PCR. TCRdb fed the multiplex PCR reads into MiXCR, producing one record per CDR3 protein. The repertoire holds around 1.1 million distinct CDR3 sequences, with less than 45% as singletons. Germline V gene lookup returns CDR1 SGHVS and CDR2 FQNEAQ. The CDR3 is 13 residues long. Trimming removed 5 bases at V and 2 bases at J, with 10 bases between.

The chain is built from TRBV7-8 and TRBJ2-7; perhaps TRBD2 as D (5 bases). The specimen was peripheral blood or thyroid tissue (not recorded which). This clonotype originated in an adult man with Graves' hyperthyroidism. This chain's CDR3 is CASSRDYTYEQYF. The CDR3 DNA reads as TGTGCCAGCAGCCGTGACTATACCTACGAGCAGTACTTC.